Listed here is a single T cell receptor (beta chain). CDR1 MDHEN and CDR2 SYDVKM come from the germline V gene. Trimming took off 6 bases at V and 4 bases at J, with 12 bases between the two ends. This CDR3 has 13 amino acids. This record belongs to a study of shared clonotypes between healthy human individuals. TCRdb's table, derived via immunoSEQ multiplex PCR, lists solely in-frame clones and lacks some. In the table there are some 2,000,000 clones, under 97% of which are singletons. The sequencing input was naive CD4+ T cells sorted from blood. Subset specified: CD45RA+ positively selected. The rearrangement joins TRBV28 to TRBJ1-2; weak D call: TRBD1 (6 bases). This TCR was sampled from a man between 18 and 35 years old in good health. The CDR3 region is CASSQDSPYGYTF. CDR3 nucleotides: TGTGCCAGCAGCCAGGACAGTCCCTATGGCTACACCTTC.